The 22 T cell receptor beta chains below come from one sample, sequenced in a study of cytomegalovirus exposure and HLA in healthy donors. The PCR had 60 Vbeta and 13 Jbeta primers. Produced via immunoSEQ multiplex PCR; TCRdb's table is partial and in-frame only. The repertoire holds fewer than 150,000 clones, approximately 80% seen once, with 6.2% in the top ten. The source material was PBMCs. The receptors here all came from a woman between 40 and 55 years old in good health and CMV-seropositive.

The chain is built from TRBV5-4 and TRBJ1-2, with D possibly matching TRBD1 (6 bases). Trimming shortened V by 9 bases and J by 7 bases, and 16 bases separated the two germline ends. CDR3 size: 12 residues. Germline assignment: CDR1 SGHNT and CDR2 YYREEE (reference sequence). The CDR3 coding sequence is TGTGCCACGGGGGGGCGGGAAGTTGGCTACACCTTC. Its translation is CATGGREVGYTF.

This clone has only a few counts. The chain combines TRBV19 with TRBJ2-2, with a possible D match to TRBD2 (6 bases). CDR1 LNHDA and CDR2 SQIVND come from the germline V gene (reference sequence). This CDR3 contains 17 residues. Trimming pared 6 bases from V and 6 bases from J, leaving 23 bases between. CDR3 loop: CASSIGRSGDQSGELFF. The CDR3 region has the DNA TGTGCCAGTAGCATCGGCCGGTCGGGGGATCAATCCGGGGAGCTGTTTTTT.

In this sample, this clone turned up a few times. Within the sample, other DNA sequences also encode this same CDR3. This chain uses TRBV6-4 with TRBJ2-3; 14 nucleotides agree with TRBD2. V lost 5 bases to trimming and J lost 4 bases; unmatched junction nucleotides: 2. Germline-derived CDR1 and CDR2 are MRHNA and SNTAGT. The CDR3 sequence is 15 residues long. As DNA, the CDR3 is TGTGCCAGCAGTACGGGACTAGCGGGGGCAGATACGCAGTATTTT. Protein sequence: CASSTGLAGADTQYF.

The rearrangement uses TRBV5-4 and TRBJ2-1; no reliable D call. This CDR3 is 20 amino acids long. Germline-derived CDR1 and CDR2 are SGHNT and YYREEE (reference sequence). Deletions cut 0 bases from V and 2 bases from J, with 24 bases between. The DNA of the CDR3 is TGTGCCAGCAGCTTGGGACTTATCGACCGCGGCACCGAAGCCTACAATGAGCAGTTCTTC. It translates to CASSLGLIDRGTEAYNEQFF. Full variable domain (rest looked up from reference TRBV5-4 and TRBJ2-1): ETGVTQSPTHLIKTRGQQVTLRCSSQSGHNTVSWYQQALGQGPQFIFQYYREEENGRGNFPPRFSGLQFPNYSSELNVNALELDDSALYLCASSLGLIDRGTEAYNEQFFGPGTRLTVL.

This chain links TRBV9 with TRBJ1-4, with D unclear. This CDR3 contains 14 residues. Germline loops: CDR1 SGDLS, CDR2 YYNGEE. V lost 0 bases to trimming and J lost 11 bases, with 14 bases between them. Here the CDR3 reads CASSVVPVRGKLFF. CDR3 DNA sequence: TGTGCCAGCAGCGTAGTCCCAGTTCGGGGTAAACTGTTTTTT.

This clone was observed a few times. Distinct nucleotide sequences in the sample also encode this CDR3. This sequence joins TRBV19 and TRBJ1-5, with a weak D call TRBD1 (5 bases). The CDR3 is 14 residues long. The germline CDR1 and CDR2 sequences are LNHDA and SQIVND (reference sequence). Trimming took off 5 bases at V and 7 bases at J, with 15 bases between the two ends. In DNA, the CDR3 is TGTGCCAGTAGTCCTGATGGGGGGGGACAGCCCCAGCATTTT. This gives the protein CASSPDGGGQPQHF.

The V gene is TRBV18, the J gene TRBJ2-5, with D possibly matching TRBD2 (5 bases). The CDR3 runs 15 residues. Germline V CDR1 and CDR2: KGHSH, LQKENI. V was cut by 0 bases and J by 7 bases, with 15 bases left in between. CDR3 sequence: CASSPPERVEGTQYF. The CDR3 DNA follows: TGTGCCAGCTCACCACCGGAGAGGGTCGAGGGGACCCAGTACTTC.

The rearrangement joins TRBV2 to TRBJ2-3; 10 positions agree with TRBD2. The V and J ends lost 2 bases and 3 bases, in that order; junction bases with no gene match: 8. Germline V lookup: CDR1 SNHLY, CDR2 FYNNEI. This CDR3 contains 17 residues. The CDR3 region has the DNA TGTGCCAGCAGTGAAACAGGGCCTAGCGGGAGTACAGATACGCAGTATTTT. Translated: CASSETGPSGSTDTQYF.

This clone was observed a few times. CDR3 in amino acids: CASSNPHRGTEAFF. CDR3 nucleotides: TGTGCCAGTAGTAACCCCCACAGGGGGACTGAAGCTTTCTTT. V usage is TRBV19 and J usage is TRBJ1-1; TRBD1 matches 8 bases. CDR1 and CDR2 from the germline V gene are LNHDA and SQIVND (reference sequence). The CDR3 is made up of 14 amino acids. The junction had 6 bases not matched to a gene; V was cut back by 4 bases and J by 5 bases.

The table lists this clone with a count of one. The chain employs TRBV4-2 and TRBJ1-4, with a tentative D call TRBD1 (6 bases). Germline V lookup: CDR1 LGHNA, CDR2 YNFKEQ. Trimming shortened V by 1 base and J by 3 bases, and 15 bases separated the two germline ends. CDR3 length: 17 amino acids. CDR3 amino acids: CASSQVSPGVPNEKLFF. CDR3 bases: TGTGCCAGCAGCCAAGTCTCCCCAGGGGTACCTAATGAAAAACTGTTTTTT.

The chain is built from TRBV5-4 and TRBJ2-2; 9 bases match TRBD1. The CDR3 spans 16 residues. J lost 4 bases, V lost 0 bases, and 4 bases had no gene match. CDR1 SGHNT and CDR2 YYREEE come from the germline V gene (reference sequence). CDR3 in amino acids: CASSLAPGQGTGELFF. CDR3 in DNA: TGTGCCAGCAGCTTGGCCCCGGGACAGGGCACCGGGGAGCTGTTTTTT.

This chain joins TRBV27 and TRBJ2-7; 7 bases map to TRBD2. The CDR3 is made up of 15 amino acids. The V gene's germline CDR1 is MNHEY and CDR2 SMNVEV (reference sequence). Losses at the gene ends were 1 base for V and 4 bases for J; bases not matched to a gene: 7. The CDR3 bases are TGTGCCAGCAGTTTATTTTCAGGGCGGGGGTACGAGCAGTACTTC. It yields the protein CASSLFSGRGYEQYF.

CDR3 amino acids: CSARRDSLADNEQFF. The DNA for the CDR3 is TGCAGCGCCCGAAGGGACTCACTAGCAGACAATGAGCAGTTCTTC. The chain couples TRBV29-1 to TRBJ2-1, with a tentative D call TRBD2 (6 bases). The germline V gene has CDR1 SQVTM and CDR2 ANQGSEA. Trimming shortened V by 7 bases and J by 5 bases, and 21 bases separated the two germline ends. This CDR3 comprises 15 residues.

J is TRBJ1-2 and V is TRBV6-5; TRBD1 might be the D (5 bases). The CDR3 totals 16 residues. The V end lost 0 bases, the J end lost 2 bases, and 13 bases lay between the germline ends. CDR1 is MNHEY and CDR2 is SVGAGI in the germline V gene. The CDR3 nucleotides are TGTGCCAGCAGTTACTCTATATGGGGCGCGAACTATGGCTACACCTTC. It encodes CASSYSIWGANYGYTF.

This clone was counted between two and nine times. J is TRBJ2-2 and V is TRBV6-5; tentative D call: TRBD2 (5 bases). The germline V gene has CDR1 MNHEY and CDR2 SVGAGI. Between the trimmed V and J ends, which lost 4 bases and 1 base, there was a span of 10 bases. This CDR3 has 15 amino acids. The CDR3 loop is CASSFNGKNTGELFF. The DNA for the CDR3 is TGTGCCAGCAGTTTTAACGGGAAGAACACCGGGGAGCTGTTTTTT.

The V and J genes are TRBV6-5 and TRBJ1-2; maybe TRBD1 (6 bases). V was trimmed by 7 bases and J by 6 bases, leaving 21 bases between them. Germline lookup yields CDR1 MNHEY and CDR2 SVGAGI. CDR3 length: 15 amino acids. CDR3 sequence reads: CASTIGQNGMNGYTF. The CDR3 region has the DNA TGTGCCAGCACCATAGGACAGAATGGGATGAATGGCTACACCTTC.

This chain joins TRBV28 and TRBJ2-7, with 11 bases lining up with TRBD2. This CDR3 comprises 13 residues. Trimming cost V 6 bases and J 5 bases; bases outside gene matches: 3. Per germline, CDR1 MDHEN and CDR2 SYDVKM. CDR3 region: CASRTGLADEQYF. The CDR3 region has the DNA TGTGCCAGCAGAACGGGACTAGCGGACGAGCAGTACTTC.

V usage is TRBV7-9 and J usage is TRBJ2-1; D call uncertain. The CDR3 is made up of 15 amino acids. The germline V and J ends were trimmed by 0 bases and 0 bases, with 6 bases remaining between them. CDR1 and CDR2 (germline): SEHNR, FQNEAQ (reference sequence). The CDR3 DNA sequence: TGTGCCAGCAGCTTAGCGCTAGGCTCCTACAATGAGCAGTTCTTC. It specifies CASSLALGSYNEQFF.

This sequence joins TRBV5-1 and TRBJ2-3; 8 bases are shared with TRBD2. Germline CDR1 and CDR2: SGHRS and YFSETQ. Trimming at V came to 4 bases and at J to 4 bases, leaving 17 bases not matched to a gene. The CDR3 runs to 18 residues. This CDR3 reads CASSPGVAGLSGADTQYF. DNA of the CDR3: TGCGCCAGCAGCCCCGGAGTAGCGGGATTGAGTGGTGCAGATACGCAGTATTTT.

The chain couples TRBV28 to TRBJ1-2; weak D call: TRBD1 (6 bases). Germline-derived CDR1 and CDR2 are MDHEN and SYDVKM. Trimming took 6 bases from V and 0 from J, leaving 11 bases between them. The CDR3 spans 14 residues. DNA of the CDR3: TGTGCCAGCAGCCGCTACAGGGCTAACTATGGCTACACCTTC. Amino acid sequence: CASSRYRANYGYTF.

The chain joins TRBV5-1 to TRBJ2-7; D might be TRBD2 (5 bases). Germline V gene data show CDR1 as SGHRS and CDR2 as YFSETQ. The CDR3 spans 15 residues. With 4 bases removed from V and 2 bases from J, the gap between germline ends came to 16 bases. CDR3 nucleotides: TGCGCCAGCAGCCCCTTATTCAGCGGAACCTACGAGCAGTACTTC. Translation: CASSPLFSGTYEQYF.

The CDR3 is CATSRDRGSNEKLFF. CDR3 nucleotides: TGTGCCACCAGCAGAGATAGGGGTAGTAATGAAAAACTGTTTTTT. The chain combines TRBV15 with TRBJ1-4, with a possible D match to TRBD1 (5 bases). This CDR3 has 15 amino acids. Germline-derived CDR1 and CDR2 are LNHNV and YYDKDF (reference sequence). Trimming removed 0 bases from V and 4 bases from J, with 9 bases in between.